This entry is about one T cell receptor beta chain. Its antigen is as yet unknown. The table came from immunoSEQ multiplex PCR; TCRdb's copy has only in-frame clones and leaves some out. Of tens of thousands of clones listed, 80% to 90% are singletons. This CDR3 is 16 amino acids long. Germline V CDR1 and CDR2: SGHRS, YFSETQ. The V gene lost 1 base and the J gene lost 0 bases, with 11 bases spanning the gap. The source of the sample is a study of radiation and T cells in renal cell carcinoma. Study-wide context: Nephrectomy followed 15 Gy stereotactic body radiation by 4 weeks. General study results and limits: In blood, top tumor clones expanded by 2 weeks, shrinking by 4. No pretreatment tumor biopsies were available for baseline clonotypes.

The time point here: blood 2 weeks post-SBRT. Regarding treatment: 15 Gy SBRT to primary tumor, nephrectomy 4 weeks later. Serial blood draws occurred at baseline and 2 and 4 weeks post-SBRT. Source: blood, taken from a patient whose treatment included radiotherapy and nephrectomy. V is TRBV5-1 and J is TRBJ1-5; D perhaps matches TRBD1 (5 bases). The receptor was isolated from a woman in her forties or fifties with renal cell carcinoma. In DNA, the CDR3 is TGCGCCAGCAGCTTGACAGGATCCTTTAGCAATCAGCCCCAGCATTTT. Its translation: CASSLTGSFSNQPQHF.